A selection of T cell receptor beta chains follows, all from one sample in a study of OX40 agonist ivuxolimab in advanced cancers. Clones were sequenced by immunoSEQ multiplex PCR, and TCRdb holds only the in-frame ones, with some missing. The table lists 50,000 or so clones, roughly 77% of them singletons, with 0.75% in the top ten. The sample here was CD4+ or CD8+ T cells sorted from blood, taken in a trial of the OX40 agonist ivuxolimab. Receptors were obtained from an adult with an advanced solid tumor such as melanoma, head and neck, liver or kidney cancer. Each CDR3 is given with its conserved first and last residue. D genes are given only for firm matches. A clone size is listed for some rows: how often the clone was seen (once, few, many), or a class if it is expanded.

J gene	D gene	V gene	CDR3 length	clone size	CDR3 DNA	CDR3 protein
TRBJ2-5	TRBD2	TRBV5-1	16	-	TGCGCCAGCACTCTACCACTAGCGGGGGGCCAAGAGACCCAGTACTTC	CASTLPLAGGQETQYF
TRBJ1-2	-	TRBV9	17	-	TGTGCCAGCAGCGTAGAAGATAGGGCGGACGCCCTCTATGGCTACACCTTC	CASSVEDRADALYGYTF
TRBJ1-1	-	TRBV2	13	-	TGTGCCAGATCCCCCCACGGGAACACTGAAGCTTTCTTT	CARSPHGNTEAFF
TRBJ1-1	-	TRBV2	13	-	TGTGCCAGCGGCTACCGGGAGAACACTGAAGCTTTCTTT	CASGYRENTEAFF
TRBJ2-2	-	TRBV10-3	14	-	TGTGCCATCAGTGGGTCAGGGGAGGCCGGGGAGCTGTTTTTT	CAISGSGEAGELFF
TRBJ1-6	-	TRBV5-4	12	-	TGTGCCAGCAGGCTGGACGTTTCACCCCTCCACTTT	CASRLDVSPLHF
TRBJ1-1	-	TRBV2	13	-	TGTGCCAGCAGTGAAAGAGGGCTCACTGAAGCTTTCTTT	CASSERGLTEAFF
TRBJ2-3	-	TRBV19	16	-	TGTGCCAGTAGTATTTCCCGGTCCGCTAGCACAGATACGCAGTATTTT	CASSISRSASTDTQYF
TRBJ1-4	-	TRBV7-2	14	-	TGTGCCAGCAGCTTACAACCAACTAATGAAAAACTGTTTTTT	CASSLQPTNEKLFF
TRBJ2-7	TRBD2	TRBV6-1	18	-	TGTGCCAGCAGTGAAGCGGTGCGGGGGGACCCCCGAACTACGGACCAGTACTTC	CASSEAVRGDPRTTDQYF
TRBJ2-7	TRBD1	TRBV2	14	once	TGTGCCAGCAGTGGACAGGGGGTAGTCTACGAGCAGTACTTC	CASSGQGVVYEQYF
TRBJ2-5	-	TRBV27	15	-	TGTGCCACCCAAAGGGGAGCCCTGCACGGGGAGACCCAGTACTTC	CATQRGALHGETQYF
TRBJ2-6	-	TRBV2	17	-	TGTGCCAGCAGTGAATCAACCGGAGGGCACGGGGCCAACGTCCTGACTTTC	CASSESTGGHGANVLTF
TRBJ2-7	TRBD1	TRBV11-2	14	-	TGTGCCAGCAGCTTCATAAGGGGGCGTTACGAGCAGTACTTC	CASSFIRGRYEQYF
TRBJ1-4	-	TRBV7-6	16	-	TGTGCCAGCAGCTTCGGTCAGGGGTCAACTAATGAAAAACTGTTTTTT	CASSFGQGSTNEKLFF
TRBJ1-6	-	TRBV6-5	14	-	TGTGCCAGCAGTGAAAGGCAGAATAATTCACCCCTCCACTTT	CASSERQNNSPLHF
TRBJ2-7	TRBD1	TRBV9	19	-	TGTGCCAGCAGCCCAGTACCCCTGGCCGGGACAGGGGGAACCTACGAGCAGTACTTC	CASSPVPLAGTGGTYEQYF
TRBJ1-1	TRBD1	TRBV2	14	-	TGTGCCAGAAAGATAACAGGGGGAGGCACTGAAGCTTTCTTT	CARKITGGGTEAFF